These 16 T cell receptor beta chains originate from one sample sequenced in a study of T-cell memory formation after mild COVID-19 (dated by TCRdb to the early 2020s). Library preparation employed 5' RACE. Sequencing was carried out with an Illumina NovaSeq 6000. Starting from the raw public reads, TCRdb applied fastp trimming at Q25, assembled clones with MiXCR and retained in-frame beta chains. Entries that share a CDR3 protein sequence are merged under the most common genes and DNA. In all, the sample holds a few hundred thousand distinct CDR3 sequences, and more than 15% of those were seen once. The ten top clones hold 20% to 25% of the sample. Sequenced: PBMCs or a T cell subset sorted from them (not recorded which). Every receptor here comes from a man aged 18 to 30 who had mild COVID-19 (a few samples of this study predate the infection). The sample titles of this study are shuffled in the database, so cell type and time point are left out; the donor was told from shared clones.

This clonotype turned up a few times. The chain couples TRBV4-1 to TRBJ1-6; no reliable D call. The CDR3 covers 16 residues. The V gene lost 4 bases and the J gene lost 6 bases, with 16 bases spanning the gap. Germline assignment: CDR1 MGHRA and CDR2 YSYEKL. DNA of the CDR3: TGCGCCAGCAGCCCGATCGGTCGGGGAACTAATTCACCCCTCCACTTT. This codes for CASSPIGRGTNSPLHF.

This clonotype turned up a few times. The CDR3 here is CASSREYGVQETQYF. Here the CDR3 DNA reads TGTGCCAGCAGCCGGGAATATGGGGTGCAAGAGACCCAGTACTTC. The chain couples TRBV3-1 to TRBJ2-5; D uncertain. Trimming removed 4 bases at V and 2 bases at J, with 14 bases between. The length of the CDR3 is 15 residues. Per the germline V gene, CDR1 is LGHDT and CDR2 is YNNKEL (reference sequence).

This clonotype was counted between two and nine times. CDR3 DNA sequence: TGTGCCAGCAGGCCCAGGGCCGTGGATGAAAAACTGTTTTTT. This encodes CASRPRAVDEKLFF. The chain links TRBV7-9 to TRBJ1-4, with D perhaps TRBD1 (5 bases). Per germline, CDR1 SEHNR and CDR2 FQNEAQ (reference sequence). V was pared by 6 bases and J by 6 bases, with 14 bases between. This CDR3 spans 14 amino acids. The variable domain in full, with the rest retrieved from reference TRBV7-9 and TRBJ1-4, is DTGVSQNPRHKITKRGQNVTFRCDPISEHNRLYWYRQTLGQGPEFLTYFQNEAQLEKSRLLSDRFSAERPKGSFSTLEIQRTEQGDSAMYLCASRPRAVDEKLFFGSGTQLSVL.

V and J are TRBV15 and TRBJ2-2; tentatively, D is TRBD1 or TRBD2 (7 bases each). Germline V gene data show CDR1 as LNHNV and CDR2 as YYDKDF (reference sequence). The CDR3 totals 16 residues. V was trimmed by 5 bases and J by 6 bases, leaving 19 bases between them. CDR3 sequence (DNA): TGTGCCACCAGCTGGGGGGGGGACAGAAACCCCGGGGAGCTGTTTTTT. Translated, it gives CATSWGGDRNPGELFF. Drawing the rest from reference TRBV15 and TRBJ2-2, the complete variable domain is DAMVIQNPRYQVTQFGKPVTLSCSQTLNHNVMYWYQQKSSQAPKLLFHYYDKDFNNEADTPDNFQSRRPNTSFCFLDIRSPGLGDTAMYLCATSWGGDRNPGELFFGEGSRLTVL.

This chain joins TRBV20-1 and TRBJ2-5; a possible D gene is TRBD2 (6 bases). Trimming removed 5 bases from V and 2 bases from J, with 15 bases in between. From germline, CDR1 is DFQATT and CDR2 SNEGSKA (reference sequence). The CDR3 runs 14 residues. The CDR3 here is CSAPRDLIQETQYF. For the CDR3, the DNA is TGCAGTGCTCCCCGGGACTTGATACAAGAGACCCAGTACTTC.

This clonotype has only a few counts. J is TRBJ1-2 and V is TRBV6-5; TRBD1 aligns across 8 bases. Germline V lookup: CDR1 MNHEY, CDR2 SVGAGI. The CDR3 is made up of 14 amino acids. V dropped 7 bases and J dropped 3; count of bases not matched to a gene: 7. The CDR3 here is CASTRTGQDYGYTF. CDR3 DNA sequence: TGTGCCAGCACTCGGACAGGGCAGGACTATGGCTACACCTTC.

The V gene is TRBV28, the J gene TRBJ2-3; tentative D call: TRBD1 (5 bases). The V end was cut by 6 bases, the J end by 2 bases, with 21 bases between. Germline CDR1 reads MDHEN; CDR2 reads SYDVKM. The CDR3 totals 17 residues. CDR3 loop: CASRTETTKEPTDTQYF. Here the CDR3 DNA reads TGTGCCAGCAGGACAGAAACGACCAAGGAGCCCACAGATACGCAGTATTTT.

The rearrangement joins TRBV11-2 to TRBJ2-7; D could derive from TRBD1 or TRBD2 (6 bases each). The CDR3 is made up of 15 amino acids. V was clipped by 5 bases and J by 3 bases, with 17 bases between them. CDR1 is SGHAT, CDR2 FQNNGV, per germline. CDR3 protein: CASSVGGTPLYEQYF. In DNA, the CDR3 is TGTGCCAGCAGCGTGGGGGGCACCCCCCTCTACGAGCAGTACTTC.

This clonotype was seen at least ten times. J is TRBJ2-7 and V is TRBV7-8, with 8 bases that match TRBD1. The CDR3 has 14 residues. Germline loops: CDR1 SGHVS, CDR2 FQNEAQ. Trimming removed 1 base from V and 2 bases from J; junction bases left unmatched: 1. As DNA, the CDR3 is TGTGCCAGCAGCTTAGGGACAGGGCCCTACGAGCAGTACTTC. Translated: CASSLGTGPYEQYF.

This clonotype has just a few counts. The chain uses TRBV7-9 and TRBJ2-5, with D unclear. The CDR3 spans 14 residues. CDR1 is SEHNR, CDR2 FQNEAQ, per germline (reference sequence). V dropped 7 bases and J dropped 5 bases, with 17 bases sitting between them. For the CDR3, the DNA is TGTGCCAGCACCCTTGAGAATCGTGGGGAGACCCAGTACTTC. Protein product: CASTLENRGETQYF.

This clonotype has at least ten counts. The chain recombines TRBV7-2 with TRBJ2-3; D may correspond to TRBD1 or TRBD2 (5 bases each). The CDR3 contains 16 residues. Germline V gene sequence: CDR1 SGHTA, CDR2 FQGNSA. V lost 1 base and J lost 5, with 16 bases in between. CDR3 bases: TGTGCCAGCAGCTTAGGTGGGACGGTCTGGCGAGATACGCAGTATTTT. It codes for CASSLGGTVWRDTQYF. Supplemented by reference TRBV7-2 and TRBJ2-3, the full variable domain reads GAGVSQSPSNKVTEKGKDVELRCDPISGHTALYWYRQSLGQGLEFLIYFQGNSAPDKSGLPSDRFSAERTGGSVSTLTIQRTQQEDSAVYLCASSLGGTVWRDTQYFGPGTRLTVL.

The V call is TRBV7-8, the J call TRBJ1-3; 8 bases line up with TRBD1. Trimming removed 3 bases from V and 4 bases from J; junction bases left unmatched: 8. The CDR3 is 16 amino acids. Germline CDR1 and CDR2: SGHVS and FQNEAQ. CDR3 sequence: CASSFLAGGAGNTIYF. The CDR3 coding sequence is TGTGCCAGCAGCTTTTTGGCAGGGGGCGCGGGAAACACCATATATTTT.

V gene TRBV30 combines with J gene TRBJ1-1, with D uncertain. Germline V gene lookup returns CDR1 GTSNPN and CDR2 SVGIG (reference sequence). The CDR3 is 12 amino acids. The V and J ends lost 7 bases and 5 bases respectively, with 14 bases between them. The CDR3 DNA follows: TGTGCCTCCCGGAACTTAGGGACTGAAGCTTTCTTT. It encodes CASRNLGTEAFF.

This clonotype was counted only a few times. J is TRBJ1-2 and V is TRBV6-2 or TRBV6-3; possible D gene TRBD1, 6 bases. The CDR3 length is 12 residues. V was pared by 2 bases and J by 7 bases, with 8 bases between. Germline V CDR1 and CDR2: MNHEY, SVGEGT. The CDR3 DNA reads TGTGCCAGCAGTTACCGGACAGCTGGCTACACCTTC. This codes for CASSYRTAGYTF.

The rearrangement links TRBV4-1 to TRBJ2-7; no definite D call. The germline V gene has CDR1 MGHRA and CDR2 YSYEKL. V lost 5 bases, J lost 3 bases, and 11 bases lay in between. The CDR3 totals 13 residues. Here the CDR3 reads CASSVAWGYEQYV. CDR3 sequence (DNA): TGCGCCAGCAGCGTGGCGTGGGGCTACGAGCAGTACGTC.

This clonotype has only a few counts. The chain uses TRBV25-1 and TRBJ2-7; possibly TRBD1 for D (6 bases). The germline CDR1 and CDR2 sequences are MGHDK and SYGVNS. With 0 bases removed from V and 5 bases from J, the gap between germline ends came to 11 bases. The length of the CDR3 is 14 residues. The CDR3 protein is CASSEYRRGNEQYF. The CDR3 nucleotides are TGTGCCAGCAGTGAATATCGTAGGGGGAACGAGCAGTACTTC.